This is a list of T cell receptor beta chains from one sample in a study of shared clonotypes between healthy human individuals. Using immunoSEQ multiplex PCR, the repertoire was profiled, and TCRdb retains in-frame clones only, with some absent. The sample has approximately 640,000 clones; 72% are singletons. The sample taken for sequencing was memory CD4+ T cells sorted from blood. The receptors were gathered from a young woman in good health. Both conserved end residues are part of each CDR3. Each record gives: J gene, clone size, D gene, V gene, CDR3 DNA, CDR3 protein. A D gene is named only where the DNA matches it firmly. Only part of the rows carry a size: once, few, many, or a class if the clone is expanded.

>TRBJ2-3|-|-|TRBV6-1
TGTGCCAGCACCCGTGACTTAGCAGATACGCAGTATTTT
CASTRDLADTQYF
>TRBJ2-1|many|-|TRBV29-1
TGCAGCGTCGCCGCAGGGCCCAGCGGTGCCAATGAGCAGTTCTTC
CSVAAGPSGANEQFF
>TRBJ1-1|-|TRBD1|TRBV28
TGTGCCAGCAGTTTGGGACAGGGAGGGGCGGCTTTCTTT
CASSLGQGGAAFF
>TRBJ2-2|-|-|TRBV6-5
TGTGCCAGCAGTTACGGTCCCGGGGAGCTGTTTTTT
CASSYGPGELFF
>TRBJ1-1|-|-|TRBV19
TGTGCCAGTAGTATGGGTTACAGGGTCACTGAAGCTTTCTTT
CASSMGYRVTEAFF
>TRBJ2-1|-|TRBD2|TRBV6-4
TGTGCCAGCAGTGACCTAGCGGGAACAAATGAGCAGTTCTTC
CASSDLAGTNEQFF
>TRBJ1-5|-|-|TRBV18
TGTGCCAGCTCACAAGCAGGGAATCAGCCCCAGCATTTT
CASSQAGNQPQHF
>TRBJ2-5|-|-|TRBV27
TGTGCCAGCAGTTTTCGATTTGGGACGCACCCGCAAGAGACCCAGTACTTC
CASSFRFGTHPQETQYF
>TRBJ1-3|-|-|TRBV7-9
TGTGCCAGCAGCGCGGACAACACCATATATTTT
CASSADNTIYF
>TRBJ1-1|-|-|TRBV5-1
TGCGCCAGCAGTACAGGGACCGGTGGCACTGAAGCTTTCTTT
CASSTGTGGTEAFF
>TRBJ2-7|-|-|TRBV7-3
TGTGCCAGCAGCTTAAGTAACAGCCTCAACGAGCAGTACTTC
CASSLSNSLNEQYF
>TRBJ1-5|few|-|TRBV2
TGTGCCAGCAGTTTGGGACCGCATCAGCCCCAGCATTTT
CASSLGPHQPQHF
>TRBJ2-2|-|TRBD1|TRBV10-2
TGCGCCAGCAGTCGAGTACAGGGGGGGAACACCGGGGAGCTGTTTTTT
CASSRVQGGNTGELFF
>TRBJ2-3|-|-|TRBV6-5
TGTGCCAGCAGGGGTAGGGTCGGCACAGATACGCAGTATTTT
CASRGRVGTDTQYF
>TRBJ2-3|few|-|TRBV18
TGTGCCAGCCAGGGGGAGGCAGATACGCAGTATTTT
CASQGEADTQYF
>TRBJ1-2|-|TRBD1|TRBV4-1
TGCGCCAGCAGCCAGTATTGGGACAGGGGTAATGGCTACACCTTC
CASSQYWDRGNGYTF
>TRBJ1-1|-|TRBD1|TRBV5-1
TGCGCCAGCAGCGCGACCCGGGACAGGGGTACTGAAGCTTTCTTT
CASSATRDRGTEAFF
>TRBJ2-1|-|-|TRBV19
TGTGCCAGTAGTATAGCTAAGAACAATGAGCAGTTCTTC
CASSIAKNNEQFF
>TRBJ2-7|-|-|TRBV11-2
TGTGCCAGCAGCTTAGATGGGGGTTCCTACGAGCAGTACTTC
CASSLDGGSYEQYF
>TRBJ1-4|-|TRBD1|TRBV10-3
TGTGCCATCAGACAAGAGCCTTTTGGACAGGGGAATGAAAAACTGTTTTTT
CAIRQEPFGQGNEKLFF
>TRBJ2-1|-|-|TRBV27
TGTGCCAGCAGTTTAGTTGGTGGAGAGAGCTCCTACAATGAGCAGTTCTTC
CASSLVGGESSYNEQFF
>TRBJ2-5|-|-|TRBV10-2
TGCGCCAGCAGTAGAGACTCCTTTCAAGAGACCCAGTACTTC
CASSRDSFQETQYF
>TRBJ2-1|-|-|TRBV5-1
TGCGCCAGCACCCCGGGACACGAAGATTACAATGAGCAGTTCTTC
CASTPGHEDYNEQFF
>TRBJ2-7|-|-|TRBV11-2
TGTGCCAGCAGCTTGTTTCTCACTGGGAGAACCTACGAGCAGTACTTC
CASSLFLTGRTYEQYF
>TRBJ2-2|-|TRBD1|TRBV5-1
TGCGCCAGCAGCCCGGGGACAGGGAACACCGGGGAGCTGTTTTTT
CASSPGTGNTGELFF
>TRBJ2-3|once|TRBD2|TRBV19
TGTGCCAGTACCATAGGTTTTAGCGGGATGACAGATACGCAGTATTTT
CASTIGFSGMTDTQYF
>TRBJ2-5|-|TRBD2|TRBV7-9
TGTGCCAGCAGCCGAGGGATAGGACTAGCGGGAGTAGAGACCCAGTACTTC
CASSRGIGLAGVETQYF
>TRBJ2-1|-|-|TRBV29-1
TGCAGCGTTGAGGCCCTAAGGGATGAGCAGTTCTTC
CSVEALRDEQFF
>TRBJ2-1|-|TRBD1|TRBV27
TGTGCCAGCAGTTTGGAACAGGGGGCCCTCAATGAGCAGTTCTTC
CASSLEQGALNEQFF
>TRBJ1-5|-|-|TRBV30
TGTGCCTGGAGTAAACAGGGACGTCAGCCCCAGCATTTT
CAWSKQGRQPQHF
>TRBJ2-3|-|-|TRBV6-1
TGTGCCACCCAGACCGCGCTCGTCACAGTCGATACGCAGTATTTT
CATQTALVTVDTQYF
>TRBJ1-3|-|TRBD1|TRBV7-8
TGTGCCAGCAGCTTGGGACAGGGTTCGGGAAACACCATATATTTT
CASSLGQGSGNTIYF
>TRBJ1-1|-|-|TRBV19
TGTGCCAGTAATCCAATGGCGAAGGCAGGTAAAAGGGAAGCTTTCTTT
CASNPMAKAGKREAFF
>TRBJ1-5|-|-|TRBV28
TGTGCCAGCAGACAGGGATTCAATCAGCCCCAGCATTTT
CASRQGFNQPQHF
>TRBJ2-1|many|TRBD2|TRBV29-1
TGCAGCGGGGGTACTAGCGGGAATGAGCAGTTCTTC
CSGGTSGNEQFF
>TRBJ1-5|-|-|TRBV28
TGTGCCAGCAGACCGCCGAGGTCGGGCAATCAGCCCCAGCATTTT
CASRPPRSGNQPQHF
>TRBJ2-3|-|-|TRBV5-4
TGTGCCAGCAGCCTCCGGTTTCGGGGGGATACGCAGTATTTT
CASSLRFRGDTQYF
>TRBJ1-5|-|TRBD1|TRBV28
TGTGCCAGCAGGGGAATGACAGGGGGCAATCAGCCCCAGCATTTT
CASRGMTGGNQPQHF